The present entry profiles one T cell receptor (beta chain) with its context. This clonotype was observed many times. Its cognate antigen has yet to be identified. No base quality values were provided; no much bigger clone lies one nucleotide off. The source of the sample is a study of T cells in Graves' hyperthyroidism and ophthalmopathy (dated by TCRdb to about 2019). For the wider study: Peripheral blood was collected at initial diagnosis, before any treatment. To identify distinguishing TCR V-J signatures, a discovery cohort of some 100 patients was used, comprising 43 with Graves' ophthalmopathy and about 59 with stable Graves' hyperthyroidism. Whether ophthalmopathy could be predicted prospectively was tested in an independent validation cohort made up of 18 hyperthyroidism patients plus 17 patients who later progressed to ophthalmopathy. The roughly 90 discovery patients were divided at random into training and test sets in a 7:3 ratio. Thyroid tissue and blood T-cell repertoires from about six Graves' hyperthyroidism patients were also compared in the study. After blood sampling, hyperthyroidism patients were treated with methimazole at a starting dose of 30 mg daily, and ophthalmopathy patients were treated with high-dose intravenous methylprednisolone. TCR Vbeta CDR3 sequencing of around 130 peripheral blood samples (over 40 ophthalmopathy, about 74 hyperthyroidism and around 17 progressor patients) is reported in the paper.

Taken from cysteine to phenylalanine, the CDR3 has 12 residues. Of all the DNA, just the CDR3 is kept, 36 bases in frame from base 1. V lost 3 bases and J lost 3 bases; the stretch between them is 6 bases long. CDR1 DFQATT and CDR2 SNEGSKA were looked up in the germline V gene (reference sequence). Graves' hyperthyroidism was defined as stable when no progression to ophthalmopathy occurred over 18 months of follow-up. Hyperthyroidism patients were newly diagnosed, with disease duration under 2 months, and aged 18 to 65 years. Any patient with an uncontrolled infection, another autoimmune disease, pregnancy or lactation was excluded. Diagnoses relied on clinical symptoms, serum thyroxine and TRAb, thyroid ultrasound and orbital computed tomography. PBMCs were isolated from more than 8 ml of fresh peripheral blood by Ficoll-Paque density gradient centrifugation. Trizol reagent was used to extract total RNA, and RNA quality was then checked on an Agilent 2100 Bioanalyzer.

What the research found in general, with its limitations: Sample size was not statistically predetermined, and blinding of investigators to group allocation was not performed. In cross-validation, a model built on a 13 V-J signature told ophthalmopathy apart from stable hyperthyroidism with 87.88% sensitivity and 81% to 82% specificity, and in testing the same model reached 80%/75%. Most expanded thyroid clonotypes (frequency above 0.001) were also detected in blood, a finding suggesting that blood repertoires may reflect thyroid immune responses. In validation, progression to ophthalmopathy was predicted by the model with 65% to 71% sensitivity and 72.22% specificity, a median of around 6.5 months before onset.

The TCR beta CDR3 regions were amplified from the RNA transcripts. The TCR CDR3 was subjected to a first round of RT-PCR using the HTBI primer set and the Qiagen OneStep RT-PCR kit. The libraries were constructed in a second round of multiplex PCR and then size-selected and purified. Paired-end sequencing of the libraries was performed with 100 bp reads on an Illumina HiSeq2000. The study's processing was this. Raw data were processed with SOAPnuke, discarding reads with adapters, uncalled bases, mean Phred below 15, or no exact constant-primer or identifier match. COPE v1.2.5 was used to merge high-quality paired reads, and clonotypes were defined as unique nucleotide sequences. MiTCR v1.1 was used to align clonotypes to the IMGT TRBV, TRBD and TRBJ reference segments. The analysis was restricted to V-J combinations with a frequency above 0.0001, which together covered just over 99% of the repertoires. The TCS score was defined as F50 (clonal expansion) divided by E x V (chaos), with BLOSUM62-based TCRdist calculated between CDR3 peptides within each V-J. Welch's t-statistics and random forest reduced approximately 520 V-J features to about 12, which were used in a naive Bayes classifier (R e1071). TCRdb handled the public reads itself, with Q25 trimming in fastp and clone calling in MiXCR, and kept productive beta chains. Records with the same CDR3 protein are collapsed into one entry carrying the most frequent genes and DNA. TCRdb, rather than the study authors, made the V and J calls. This sample has some 460,000 distinct CDR3 sequences in its table, and about 15% of those were observed once. Roughly 13% of the sample is in the top ten clones.

Sequenced input: blood. This clonotype was obtained from a woman aged 18-29 years with Graves' hyperthyroidism. The chain links TRBV20-1 with TRBJ2-1; too little of a D gene remains to name it. CDR3 protein: CSARPNYNEQFF. Read as DNA, the sequence is TGCAGTGCTAGGCCTAACTACAATGAGCAGTTCTTC.